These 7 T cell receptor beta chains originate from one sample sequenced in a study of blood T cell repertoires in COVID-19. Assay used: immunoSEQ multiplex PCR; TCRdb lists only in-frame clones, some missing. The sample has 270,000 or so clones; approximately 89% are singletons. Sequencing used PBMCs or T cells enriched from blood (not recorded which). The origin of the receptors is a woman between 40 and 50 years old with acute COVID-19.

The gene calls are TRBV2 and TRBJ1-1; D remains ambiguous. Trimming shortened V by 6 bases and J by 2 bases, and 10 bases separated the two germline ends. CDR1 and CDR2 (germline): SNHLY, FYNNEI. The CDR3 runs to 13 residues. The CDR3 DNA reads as TGTGCCAGCAGAGGTAGCCTTAACACTGAAGCTTTCTTT. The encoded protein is CASRGSLNTEAFF.

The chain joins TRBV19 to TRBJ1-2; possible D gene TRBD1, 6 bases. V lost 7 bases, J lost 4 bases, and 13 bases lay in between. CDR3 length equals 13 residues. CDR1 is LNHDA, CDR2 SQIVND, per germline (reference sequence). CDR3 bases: TGTGCCAGTACAGGGGCCAGTGGCTATGGCTACACCTTC. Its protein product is CASTGASGYGYTF.

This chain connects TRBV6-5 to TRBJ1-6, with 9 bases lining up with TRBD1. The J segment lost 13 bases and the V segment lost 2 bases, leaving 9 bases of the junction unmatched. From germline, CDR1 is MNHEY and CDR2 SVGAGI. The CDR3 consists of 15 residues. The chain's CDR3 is CASSYDRGTANPLHF. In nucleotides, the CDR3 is TGTGCCAGCAGTTACGACAGGGGGACGGCAAATCCCCTCCACTTT.

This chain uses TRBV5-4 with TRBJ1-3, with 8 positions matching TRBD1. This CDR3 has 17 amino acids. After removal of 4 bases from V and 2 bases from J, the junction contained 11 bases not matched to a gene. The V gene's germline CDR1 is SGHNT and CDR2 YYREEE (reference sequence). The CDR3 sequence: CASSRGGTGRTGNTIYF. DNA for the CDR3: TGTGCCAGCAGCAGGGGGGGGACAGGCCGCACTGGAAACACCATATATTTT.

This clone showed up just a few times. The CDR3, as DNA: TGTGCCAGCAGCTTTAGCGGGCCCACCCCCGAGCAGTACTTC. The encoded protein is CASSFSGPTPEQYF. The V call is TRBV28, the J call TRBJ2-7, with 7 bases matching TRBD2. V dropped 6 bases and J dropped 6; count of bases not matched to a gene: 11. The CDR3 spans 14 residues. Germline-derived CDR1 and CDR2 are MDHEN and SYDVKM.

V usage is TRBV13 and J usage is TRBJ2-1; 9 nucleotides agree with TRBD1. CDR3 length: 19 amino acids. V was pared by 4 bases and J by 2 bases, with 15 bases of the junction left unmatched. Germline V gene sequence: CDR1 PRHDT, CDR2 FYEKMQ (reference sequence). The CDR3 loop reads CASSSRQGEAGVAYNEQFF. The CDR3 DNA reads TGTGCCAGCAGCTCGAGACAGGGGGAGGCGGGAGTAGCCTACAATGAGCAGTTCTTC.

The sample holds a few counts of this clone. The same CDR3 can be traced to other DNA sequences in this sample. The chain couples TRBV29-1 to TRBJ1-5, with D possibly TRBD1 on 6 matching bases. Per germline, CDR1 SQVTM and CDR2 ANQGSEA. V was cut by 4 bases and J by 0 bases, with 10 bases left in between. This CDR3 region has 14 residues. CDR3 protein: CSVATGLSNQPQHF. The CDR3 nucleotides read TGCAGCGTTGCGACAGGCCTTAGCAATCAGCCCCAGCATTTT. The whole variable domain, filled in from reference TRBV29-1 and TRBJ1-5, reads SAVISQKPSRDICQRGTSLTIQCQVDSQVTMMFWYRQQPGQSLTLIATANQGSEATYESGFVIDKFPISRPNLTFSTLTVSNMSPEDSSIYLCSVATGLSNQPQHFGDGTRLSIL.